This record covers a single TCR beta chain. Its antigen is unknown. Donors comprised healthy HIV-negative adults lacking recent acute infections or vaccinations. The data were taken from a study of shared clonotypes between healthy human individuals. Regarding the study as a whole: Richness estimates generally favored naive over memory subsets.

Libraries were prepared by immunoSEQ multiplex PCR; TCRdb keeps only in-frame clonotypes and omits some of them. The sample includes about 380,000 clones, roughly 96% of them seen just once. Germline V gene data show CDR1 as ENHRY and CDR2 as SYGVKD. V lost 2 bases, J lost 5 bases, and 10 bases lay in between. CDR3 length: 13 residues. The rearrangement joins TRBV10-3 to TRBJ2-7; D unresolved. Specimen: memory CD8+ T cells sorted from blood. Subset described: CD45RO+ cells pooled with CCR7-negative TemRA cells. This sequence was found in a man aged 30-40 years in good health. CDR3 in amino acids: CAISEKAGNEQYF. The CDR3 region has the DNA TGTGCCATCAGTGAGAAGGCAGGCAACGAGCAGTACTTC.